This T cell receptor beta chain is drawn from a study of T cell responses to AZD1222 COVID-19 vaccine. Study-wide points: An increase in Spike-specific TCR breadth and depth was observed after two AZD1222 doses. Baseline seropositives among AZD1222 recipients totaled only 5 to 7. Clonal diversity was possibly underestimated, and white British individuals and females predominated among donors. The reported proportion of spike-specific TCRs targeting unmutated variant regions was nearly half.

Repertoires were generated with immunoSEQ multiplex PCR, while TCRdb's copy carries only in-frame clones and drops some. The table lists around 140,000 clones, around 85% of them singletons. Germline-derived CDR1 and CDR2 are KGHDR and SFDVKD. The CDR3 length is 17 residues. V lost 3 bases and J lost 4; bases outside the gene matches: 8. Comments on this clone: Its antigen is unidentified.

The specimen was peripheral blood, collected 28 days after the second dose of the MenACWY control vaccine. This clonotype was sampled from an adult who received the MenACWY meningococcal vaccine as a control. The V and J genes are TRBV24-1 and TRBJ2-3; 11 nucleotides line up with TRBD2. The CDR3 sequence is CATSDHLTSGVSDTQYF. CDR3 in DNA: TGTGCCACCAGTGATCACCTGACTAGCGGGGTATCAGATACGCAGTATTTT.